These T cell receptor beta chains were read from a single sample in a study of shared clonotypes between healthy human individuals. Produced via immunoSEQ multiplex PCR; TCRdb's table is partial and in-frame only. Found here are 500,000 or so clones, roughly 95% of them singletons; the top ten hold about 0.068%. Sequenced input: naive CD4+ T cells sorted from blood. Receptors were obtained from a woman in her 30s in good health. The CDR3 runs from the conserved cysteine through the conserved F or W. D genes are given only for firm matches. Rows may omit the clone size; those that give it use once, few, many or a size class.

CDR3 protein	CDR3 DNA	clone size	D gene	J gene	V gene
CASSVALWGAGGFTEAFF	TGTGCCAGCAGCGTAGCCCTTTGGGGGGCAGGGGGCTTCACTGAAGCTTTCTTT	-	TRBD1	TRBJ1-1	TRBV9
CASSGDYPEETQYF	TGTGCCAGCAGCGGGGACTACCCTGAAGAGACCCAGTACTTC	once	TRBD2	TRBJ2-5	TRBV28
CASSQTLDGTVGYSPLHF	TGCGCCAGCAGTCAAACCCTCGACGGGACGGTGGGATATTCACCCCTCCACTTT	-	-	TRBJ1-6	TRBV23-1
CASSQRATGGAGQETQYF	TGCGCCAGCAGCCAAAGGGCCACTGGGGGCGCGGGTCAAGAGACCCAGTACTTC	-	-	TRBJ2-5	TRBV4-1
CASSQDLTGYEQYF	TGTGCCAGCAGCCAAGATCTGACAGGGTACGAGCAGTACTTC	once	TRBD1	TRBJ2-7	TRBV4-2
CASSPRYGYTF	TGTGCCAGCAGCCCAAGGTATGGCTACACCTTC	-	-	TRBJ1-2	TRBV7-9
CASNTPGAGTEAFF	TGTGCCAGCAACACCCCGGGGGCCGGCACTGAAGCTTTCTTT	-	-	TRBJ1-1	TRBV5-4
CASSLNDGNYGYTF	TGTGCCAGCAGTTTAAATGACGGAAATTATGGCTACACCTTC	-	-	TRBJ1-2	TRBV28
CSALSQLDTEAFF	TGCAGCGCCCTGAGTCAACTGGACACTGAAGCTTTCTTT	-	-	TRBJ1-1	TRBV29-1
CASSINRGEKLFF	TGTGCCAGTAGTATTAATCGGGGTGAAAAACTGTTTTTT	-	-	TRBJ1-4	TRBV19
CASSMDQNTDTQYF	TGTGCCAGTAGTATGGACCAGAACACAGATACGCAGTATTTT	-	-	TRBJ2-3	TRBV19
CASSEKGVGGGYEQYF	TGTGCCAGCAGTGAAAAGGGAGTCGGGGGGGGCTACGAGCAGTACTTC	-	TRBD2	TRBJ2-7	TRBV6-1
CASSDAPDRSGEQYF	TGTGCCAGCAGCGACGCTCCTGACAGGTCCGGGGAGCAGTACTTC	-	-	TRBJ2-7	TRBV28
CASRTEEGVYEKLFF	TGTGCCAGCAGGACGGAGGAGGGCGTCTATGAAAAACTGTTTTTT	-	-	TRBJ1-4	TRBV28
CASSSSGSSYNEQFF	TGTGCCAGCAGTTCCAGCGGGAGTTCCTACAATGAGCAGTTCTTC	-	TRBD2	TRBJ2-1	TRBV6-5
CASGSFTEAFF	TGTGCCAGCGGGTCTTTCACTGAAGCTTTCTTT	once	-	TRBJ1-1	TRBV2
CASSLGGSGRMIEQFF	TGCGCCAGCAGCTTGGGTGGTAGCGGGAGAATGATTGAGCAGTTCTTC	-	TRBD2	TRBJ2-1	TRBV5-1
CASSATYEQYF	TGCGCCAGCAGTGCAACCTACGAGCAGTACTTC	-	-	TRBJ2-7	TRBV10-1
CASSQSGGQSGANVLTF	TGCGCCAGCAGTCAATCCGGGGGGCAGTCTGGGGCCAACGTCCTGACTTTC	-	-	TRBJ2-6	TRBV23-1
CATSRENQPQHF	TGTGCCACCAGCAGAGAAAATCAGCCCCAGCATTTT	-	-	TRBJ1-5	TRBV15
CASGSSYEQYF	TGTGCCAGCGGGAGCTCCTACGAGCAGTACTTC	-	-	TRBJ2-7	TRBV2
CASSKTGTASYEQYF	TGTGCCAGCAGCAAGACCGGGACAGCCTCCTACGAGCAGTACTTC	-	TRBD1	TRBJ2-7	TRBV5-6
CASSETGVTEAFF	TGTGCCAGCAGCGAGACAGGGGTGACTGAAGCTTTCTTT	-	TRBD1	TRBJ1-1	TRBV9
CASGREDTQYF	TGTGCCAGCGGAAGGGAAGATACGCAGTATTTT	-	-	TRBJ2-3	TRBV6-6
CAIRDLGGQGYNEQFF	TGTGCCATCAGGGACCTTGGGGGACAGGGCTACAATGAGCAGTTCTTC	-	TRBD1	TRBJ2-1	TRBV10-3
CASSLDWSYGYTF	TGTGCCAGCAGCCTGGACTGGAGCTATGGCTACACCTTC	-	-	TRBJ1-2	TRBV5-5
CASSIPGRGETQYF	TGTGCCAGTAGTATACCGGGCAGGGGGGAGACCCAGTACTTC	-	TRBD1	TRBJ2-5	TRBV19
CASSKGLHEQFF	TGTGCCAGCTCTAAGGGTTTACATGAGCAGTTCTTC	-	-	TRBJ2-1	TRBV6-1
CASSFEYIGGYTF	TGTGCCAGCAGTTTTGAGTATATTGGCGGCTACACCTTC	once	-	TRBJ1-2	TRBV27
CASRDTANTGELFF	TGTGCCAGCAGAGACACCGCGAACACCGGGGAGCTGTTTTTT	-	-	TRBJ2-2	TRBV6-1
CSAQTGNTEAFF	TGCAGCGCTCAGACAGGGAACACTGAAGCTTTCTTT	-	-	TRBJ1-1	TRBV29-1
CSVEDRKGGTEAFF	TGCAGCGTTGAAGATCGAAAGGGGGGAACTGAAGCTTTCTTT	-	-	TRBJ1-1	TRBV29-1
CASSFPGLYAAPGGKNIQYF	TGTGCCAGCAGTTTTCCAGGGTTGTACGCGGCTCCCGGCGGCAAAAACATTCAGTACTTC	-	-	TRBJ2-4	TRBV28
CASSSGNNEQFF	TGTGCCAGCAGCTCCGGGAACAATGAGCAGTTCTTC	once	-	TRBJ2-1	TRBV7-9
CSVDRDRDTGELFF	TGCAGCGTTGATAGGGACAGAGACACCGGGGAGCTGTTTTTT	-	TRBD1	TRBJ2-2	TRBV29-1
CASSVVWGMNTEAFF	TGTGCCAGCAGCGTAGTTTGGGGAATGAACACTGAAGCTTTCTTT	-	-	TRBJ1-1	TRBV9
CASRQRGGVLHF	TGTGCCAGCAGGCAACGCGGGGGCGTCCTCCACTTT	-	-	TRBJ1-6	TRBV28
CASSLDQTSGYTF	TGCGCCAGCAGCTTGGATCAGACTAGCGGCTACACCTTC	-	-	TRBJ1-2	TRBV5-1
CASSIWVENTEAFF	TGTGCCAGTAGTATTTGGGTCGAGAACACTGAAGCTTTCTTT	-	-	TRBJ1-1	TRBV19
CASSISQSYEQYF	TGTGCCAGTAGTATTAGCCAGTCCTACGAGCAGTACTTC	-	-	TRBJ2-7	TRBV19
CASKTDRVHPQHF	TGTGCCAGCAAGACCGACAGGGTGCATCCCCAGCATTTT	-	TRBD1	TRBJ1-5	TRBV28
CASSFSGRPRDEQFF	TGTGCCAGCAGTTTTAGCGGGAGACCGAGAGATGAGCAGTTCTTC	-	TRBD2	TRBJ2-1	TRBV27
CASRLLQDTEAFF	TGTGCCAGCCGCCTCCTCCAGGACACTGAAGCTTTCTTT	-	-	TRBJ1-1	TRBV18
CASVTGGGKTQYF	TGTGCCAGTGTGACAGGGGGCGGTAAGACCCAGTACTTC	-	TRBD1	TRBJ2-5	TRBV28
CASSFPGTTQETQYF	TGCGCCAGCAGCTTCCCCGGGACTACTCAAGAGACCCAGTACTTC	-	TRBD2	TRBJ2-5	TRBV5-1
CASSFSGTLSYEQYF	TGTGCCAGCAGCTTCAGCGGGACGCTCTCCTACGAGCAGTACTTC	-	TRBD2	TRBJ2-7	TRBV6-5
CASSSNDRVRGGYTF	TGTGCCAGTAGCTCGAACGACAGGGTGCGAGGTGGCTACACCTTC	-	TRBD1	TRBJ1-2	TRBV19
CASSYSFPGTEAFF	TGTGCCAGCAGTTACTCGTTCCCGGGGACTGAAGCTTTCTTT	-	-	TRBJ1-1	TRBV6-5
CASSPLKGQASGGYTF	TGTGCCAGCTCACCACTGAAAGGACAGGCCTCGGGGGGCTACACCTTC	-	TRBD1	TRBJ1-2	TRBV18
CASSSRGTGDTEAFF	TGTGCCAGCAGTAGCAGGGGGACTGGGGACACTGAAGCTTTCTTT	-	TRBD1	TRBJ1-1	TRBV6-6
CASSSLRLAGGVLYEQYF	TGTGCCAGCAGCTCCCTACGGCTAGCGGGAGGAGTGTTATACGAGCAGTACTTC	-	TRBD2	TRBJ2-7	TRBV11-2
CASSASGTDYGYTF	TGTGCCAGCAGTGCCTCCGGGACGGATTATGGCTACACCTTC	-	-	TRBJ1-2	TRBV6-6
CASSRTSGSGDTQYF	TGTGCCAGCAGCAGGACTAGCGGGAGTGGAGATACGCAGTATTTT	once	TRBD2	TRBJ2-3	TRBV4-2
CASSFFRQGKSYEQYF	TGTGCCAGCAGTTTCTTTAGACAGGGAAAATCCTACGAGCAGTACTTC	-	TRBD1	TRBJ2-7	TRBV28
CAIKYREEAFF	TGTGCCATAAAATACAGGGAGGAAGCTTTCTTT	-	-	TRBJ1-1	TRBV28
CASSPRGGSLDTQYF	TGCGCCAGCAGCCCCCGAGGCGGGAGCCTAGATACGCAGTATTTT	-	TRBD2	TRBJ2-3	TRBV5-1
CASSLTGNSNTEAFF	TGCGCCAGCAGCCTAACAGGTAACTCGAACACTGAAGCTTTCTTT	-	-	TRBJ1-1	TRBV5-1
CASSDEVLAGHNEQFF	TGTGCCAGCAGCGATGAGGTCCTAGCGGGGCACAATGAGCAGTTCTTC	-	TRBD2	TRBJ2-1	TRBV7-2
CASSVGQNNQPQHF	TGTGCCAGCAGCGTTGGACAGAACAATCAGCCCCAGCATTTT	-	-	TRBJ1-5	TRBV9